This T cell receptor beta chain was retrieved from a study of beta chain features in type 1 diabetes. Since all of the isolated RNA was reverse transcribed, expressed TCRB transcripts were what got sequenced. Measured with immunoSEQ multiplex PCR; TCRdb has only the in-frame clones, and not every one. The sample shows over 500,000 clones, about a sixth of them seen only once. This clone was seen more than once but under ten times. Its antigen is not identified. Study results and caveats: A greater similarity of naive, central memory and Treg TCRB repertoires was seen among patients than among healthy donors. In every one of the four CD4+ subsets, TCRB CDR3s were moderately but significantly shorter in Type 1 diabetes patients.

Sorting gave populations that all exceeded 95% purity. Sequenced input: naive CD4+ T cells from blood. This TCR came from a man younger than 35 in good health.

The CDR3 loop is CASSISGDYSYEQYF. CDR3 coding DNA: TGCGCCAGCAGCATTTCAGGCGATTACTCCTACGAGCAGTACTTC. The chain uses TRBV4-1 and TRBJ2-7; D is undetermined. The CDR3 extends over 15 amino acids. Between the trimmed V and J ends, which lost 5 bases and 0 bases, there was a span of 14 bases. Germline assignment: CDR1 MGHRA and CDR2 YSYEKL.